One sample yielded the 13 T cell receptor beta chains listed below, sequenced in a study of regulatory T cells in long-lasting Graves disease. Arm-PCR of CDR3 regions and iRepertoire HTBI primers were used to build TCR beta libraries. TCRdb analysed the multiplex PCR reads with MiXCR anew, one entry per CDR3 protein. The data show 400,000 to 500,000 distinct CDR3 sequences, 15% seen once. Sample time point: newly diagnosed GD, antithyroid drugs for less than 3 months. Scientists built the TCR library using RNA that was extracted from PBMCs. The same data also went into a second study, on T cells in Graves' hyperthyroidism and ophthalmopathy.

Material: peripheral blood mononuclear cells (PBMCs), obtained at new diagnosis, from a patient treated with antithyroid drugs. These receptor sequences come from a woman aged 40 to 50 with Graves disease.

V gene TRBV12-3 or TRBV12-4 combines with J gene TRBJ2-7; possible D gene TRBD1, 6 bases. V gave up 3 bases and J gave up 6 bases, with 15 bases separating them. This CDR3 is 14 amino acids long. The chain's CDR3 is CASSFRQGYFEQYF. CDR3 in DNA: TGTGCCAGCAGTTTCCGGCAGGGGTATTTCGAGCAGTACTTC.

The table lists this clonotype with many counts. CDR3 nucleotides: TGCAGTGCTTCTGACCCAACAGATACGCAGTATTTT. This translates into CSASDPTDTQYF. The V gene is TRBV20-1, the J gene TRBJ2-3, with no clear D. The CDR3 is 12 amino acids. V shed 5 bases and J shed 3 bases, with 9 bases lying between them. Germline-derived CDR1 and CDR2 are DFQATT and SNEGSKA (reference sequence).

A few counts support this clonotype. The chain combines TRBV19 with TRBJ2-2, with 9 bases fitting TRBD2. Germline loops: CDR1 LNHDA, CDR2 SQIVND (reference sequence). Trimming at V came to 8 bases and at J to 0 bases, leaving 7 bases not matched to a gene. CDR3 length equals 16 residues. The DNA for the CDR3 is TGTGCCAGTGGGCCTAGCGGGACCCCGAACACCGGGGAGCTGTTTTTT. The encoded protein is CASGPSGTPNTGELFF.

This clonotype has more than one count but fewer than ten. The rearrangement joins TRBV6-2 or TRBV6-3 to TRBJ2-7, with no clear D. CDR1 and CDR2 from the germline V gene are MNHEY and SVGEGT. The CDR3 sequence is 13 residues long. Trimming took off 0 bases at V and 8 bases at J, with 11 bases between the two ends. CDR3 DNA: TGTGCCAGCAGTTACTCATCGGGTTACAAGCAGTACTTC. This gives the protein CASSYSSGYKQYF.

About this clonotype itself: A read error may explain this, as a much larger clone is one base away. This chain connects TRBV10-3 to TRBJ2-1, with D maybe TRBD2 (5 bases). Germline-derived CDR1 and CDR2 are ENHRY and SYGVKD. The CDR3 covers 15 residues. DNA for the CDR3: TGTGCCGTCAGTGACGGGGAAATTGCCTTCGATGAGCAGTTCTTC. Translating it yields CAVSDGEIAFDEQFF.

This clonotype was counted many times. A read error may account for a junction end that differs from germline. The V and J genes are TRBV2 and TRBJ2-7, with D possibly TRBD2 on 6 matching bases. CDR3 length: 13 residues. Germline-derived CDR1 and CDR2 are SNHLY and FYNNEI. In DNA, the CDR3 is TGTGCCAGTGGAGAGGACTACTCCTACGAACAGTACTTC. Residues: CASGEDYSYEQYF. Using reference TRBV2 and TRBJ2-7 for the parts outside the CDR3, the full variable domain is EPEVTQTPSHQVTQMGQEVILRCVPISNHLYFYWYRQILGQKVEFLVSFYNNEISEKSEIFDDQFSVERPDGSNFTLKIRSTKLEDSAMYFCASGEDYSYEQYFGPGTRLTVT.

The chain carries TRBV9 and TRBJ2-3; TRBD1 is a possible D gene (5 bases). The CDR3 consists of 15 residues. The V and J ends lost 0 bases and 3 bases respectively, with 11 bases between them. CDR1 is SGDLS, CDR2 YYNGEE, per germline. This CDR3 is CASSVEAGWTDTQYF. The CDR3 nucleotides are TGTGCCAGCAGCGTAGAGGCAGGGTGGACAGATACGCAGTATTTT.

This clonotype was detected a few times. CDR3 nucleotide sequence: TGCGCCAGCAGCCAGATAGCGGGAGGTGGCTACGAGCAGTACTTC. This codes for CASSQIAGGGYEQYF. This chain links TRBV4-1 with TRBJ2-7, with 10 bases aligning to TRBD2. The germline V gene has CDR1 MGHRA and CDR2 YSYEKL. Trimming cost V 3 bases and J 3 bases; bases outside gene matches: 5. The CDR3 runs to 15 residues.

Ten or more counts support this clonotype. The rearrangement links TRBV28 to TRBJ1-3; D unresolved. In germline, CDR1 is MDHEN, CDR2 SYDVKM. This CDR3 contains 14 residues. The V gene lost 3 bases and the J gene lost 1 base, with 7 bases spanning the gap. CDR3 amino acids: CASSFLESGNTIYF. DNA of the CDR3: TGTGCCAGCAGTTTTTTAGAGTCTGGAAACACCATATATTTT.

As for this clonotype: This may be a read error, as it is one base from a much larger clone. The rearrangement uses TRBV29-1 and TRBJ1-1; weak D call: TRBD1 (5 bases). The CDR3 contains 14 residues. Trimming left V 7 bases short and J 5 bases short, with 20 bases between. Germline CDR1 and CDR2: SQVTM and ANQGSEA. DNA for the CDR3: TGCAGCGATTATGGGGCTTCTGAGAAAACTGAAGCTTTCTTT. It codes for CSDYGASEKTEAFF.

V gene TRBV30 combines with J gene TRBJ2-1, with D possibly matching TRBD1 (5 bases). This CDR3 comprises 12 residues. The germline gives CDR1 GTSNPN, CDR2 SVGIG (reference sequence). Trimming pared 7 bases from V and 8 bases from J, leaving 15 bases between. CDR3 protein: CASISWGDEQFF. The CDR3 DNA follows: TGTGCCTCCATATCCTGGGGCGATGAGCAGTTCTTC.

In this sample, this clonotype turned up many times. This rearrangement joins TRBV7-6 to TRBJ1-1; D not resolved. Germline V gives CDR1 SGHVS, CDR2 FNYEAQ. V gave up 5 bases and J gave up 0 bases, with 19 bases separating them. The CDR3 sequence is 17 residues long. The CDR3 DNA follows: TGTGCCAGCAGCGCAGAACTCCCCGCGGAGGTGAACACTGAAGCTTTCTTT. It encodes CASSAELPAEVNTEAFF.

Points on this clonotype: This sequence is one base from a far larger clone and is likely a read error. This CDR3 fails to terminate in the conserved phenylalanine or tryptophan, so it likely reflects a read error. The chain uses TRBV6-1 and TRBJ2-2; D gene unclear. CDR3 size: 11 residues. V was pared by 3 bases and J by 5 bases, with 1 base between. Looked up from germline, CDR1 is MNHNS and CDR2 is SASEGT. The CDR3 sequence is CASSETGELFL. CDR3 nucleotides: TGTGCCAGCAGTGAGACCGGGGAGCTGTTTTTA.